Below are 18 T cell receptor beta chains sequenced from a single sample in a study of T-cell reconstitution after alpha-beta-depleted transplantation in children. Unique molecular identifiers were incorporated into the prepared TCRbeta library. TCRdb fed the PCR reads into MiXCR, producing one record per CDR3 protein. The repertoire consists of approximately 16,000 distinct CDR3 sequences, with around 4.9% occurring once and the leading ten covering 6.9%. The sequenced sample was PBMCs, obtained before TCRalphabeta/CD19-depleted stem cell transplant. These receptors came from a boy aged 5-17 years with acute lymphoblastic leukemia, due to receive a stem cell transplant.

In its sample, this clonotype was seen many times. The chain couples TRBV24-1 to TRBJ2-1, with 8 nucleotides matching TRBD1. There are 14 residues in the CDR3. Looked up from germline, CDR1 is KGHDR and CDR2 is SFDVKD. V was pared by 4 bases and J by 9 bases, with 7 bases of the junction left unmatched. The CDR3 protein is CATSEPDRVGEQFF. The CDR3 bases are TGTGCCACCAGTGAGCCGGACAGGGTGGGTGAGCAGTTCTTC.

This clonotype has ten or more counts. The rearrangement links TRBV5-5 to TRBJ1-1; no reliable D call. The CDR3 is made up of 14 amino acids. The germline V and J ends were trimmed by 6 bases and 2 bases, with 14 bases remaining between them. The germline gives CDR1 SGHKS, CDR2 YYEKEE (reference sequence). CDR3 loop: CASTTTVENTEAFF. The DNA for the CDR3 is TGTGCCAGCACCACAACAGTTGAAAACACTGAAGCTTTCTTT.

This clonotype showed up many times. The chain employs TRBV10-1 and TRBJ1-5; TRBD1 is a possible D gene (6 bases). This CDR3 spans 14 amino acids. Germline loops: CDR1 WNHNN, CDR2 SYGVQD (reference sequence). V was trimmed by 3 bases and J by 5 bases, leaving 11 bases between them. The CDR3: CASSEAGVYQPQHF. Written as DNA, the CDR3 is TGCGCCAGCAGTGAAGCAGGGGTGTATCAGCCCCAGCATTTT.

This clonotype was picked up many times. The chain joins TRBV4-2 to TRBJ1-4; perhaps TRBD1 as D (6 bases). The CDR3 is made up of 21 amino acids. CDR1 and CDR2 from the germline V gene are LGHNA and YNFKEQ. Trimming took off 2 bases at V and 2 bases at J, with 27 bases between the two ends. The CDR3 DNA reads TGTGCCAGCAGCCAACCCTCGGGGGGCGAAGACCGAACGGGGACTAATGAAAAACTGTTTTTT. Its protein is CASSQPSGGEDRTGTNEKLFF.

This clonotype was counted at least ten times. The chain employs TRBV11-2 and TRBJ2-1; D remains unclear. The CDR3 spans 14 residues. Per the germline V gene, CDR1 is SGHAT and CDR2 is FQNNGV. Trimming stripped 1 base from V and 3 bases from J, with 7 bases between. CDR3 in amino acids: CASSLVEIYNEQFF. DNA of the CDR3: TGTGCCAGCAGCTTAGTAGAGATCTACAATGAGCAGTTCTTC.

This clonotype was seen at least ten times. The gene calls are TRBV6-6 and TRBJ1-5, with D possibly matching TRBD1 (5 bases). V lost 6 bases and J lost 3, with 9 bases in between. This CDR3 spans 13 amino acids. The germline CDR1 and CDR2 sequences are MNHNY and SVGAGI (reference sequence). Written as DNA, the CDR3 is TGTGCCAGCAGAGAACAGGTCAATCAGCCCCAGCATTTT. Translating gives CASREQVNQPQHF.

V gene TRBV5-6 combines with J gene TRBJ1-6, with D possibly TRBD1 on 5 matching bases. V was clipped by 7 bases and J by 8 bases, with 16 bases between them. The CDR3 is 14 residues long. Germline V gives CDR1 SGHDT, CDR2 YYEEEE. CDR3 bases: TGTGCCAGCGGCCCCGGGGACGGGTATTCACCCCTCCACTTT. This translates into CASGPGDGYSPLHF. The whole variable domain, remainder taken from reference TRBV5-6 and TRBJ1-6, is DAGVTQSPTHLIKTRGQQVTLRCSPKSGHDTVSWYQQALGQGPQFIFQYYEEEERQRGNFPDRFSGHQFPNYSSELNVNALLLGDSALYLCASGPGDGYSPLHFGNGTRLTVT.

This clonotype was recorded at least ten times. CDR3 nucleotides: TGCGCCAGCAGCCAAAAGAGCGGCTCCTACGAGCAGTACTTC. Translated, it gives CASSQKSGSYEQYF. This rearrangement joins TRBV5-1 to TRBJ2-7, with D tentatively TRBD2 (5 bases). The CDR3 runs 14 residues. Trimming removed 4 bases from V and 0 bases from J, with 11 bases in between. Germline V gene data show CDR1 as SGHRS and CDR2 as YFSETQ. The entire variable domain, with the rest obtained from reference TRBV5-1 and TRBJ2-7, is as follows: KAGVTQTPRYLIKTRGQQVTLSCSPISGHRSVSWYQQTPGQGLQFLFEYFSETQRNKGNFPGRFSGRQFSNSRSEMNVSTLELGDSALYLCASSQKSGSYEQYFGPGTRLTVT.

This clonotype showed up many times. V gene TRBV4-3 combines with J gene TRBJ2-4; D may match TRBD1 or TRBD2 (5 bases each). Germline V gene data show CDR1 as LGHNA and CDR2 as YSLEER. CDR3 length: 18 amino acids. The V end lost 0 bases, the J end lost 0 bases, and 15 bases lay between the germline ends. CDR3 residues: CASSQEGRSSIAKNIQYF. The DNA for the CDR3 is TGCGCCAGCAGCCAAGAGGGACGGTCCTCTATAGCCAAAAACATTCAGTACTTC.

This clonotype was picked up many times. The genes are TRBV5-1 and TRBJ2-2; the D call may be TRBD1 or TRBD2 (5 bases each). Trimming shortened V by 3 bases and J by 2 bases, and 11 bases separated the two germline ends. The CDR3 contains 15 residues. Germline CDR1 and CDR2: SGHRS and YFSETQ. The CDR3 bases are TGCGCCAGCAGCTCCGGGACGGCTAACACCGGGGAGCTGTTTTTT. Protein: CASSSGTANTGELFF.

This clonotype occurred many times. The CDR3 is CASSLGLQEAKNIQYF. In DNA, the CDR3 is TGCGCCAGCAGCTTGGGCCTACAGGAGGCCAAAAACATTCAGTACTTC. The chain recombines TRBV5-1 with TRBJ2-4; D possibly corresponds to TRBD1 (5 bases). This CDR3 contains 16 residues. Trimming took off 0 bases at V and 1 base at J, with 11 bases between the two ends. Germline values: CDR1 SGHRS, CDR2 YFSETQ.

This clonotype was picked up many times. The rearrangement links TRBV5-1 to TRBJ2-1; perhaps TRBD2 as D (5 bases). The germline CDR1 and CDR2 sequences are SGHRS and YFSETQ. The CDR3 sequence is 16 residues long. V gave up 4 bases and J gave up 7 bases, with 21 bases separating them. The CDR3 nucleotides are TGCGCCAGCAGCCATCGCCTGCCGGGGAGTGGGAATGAGCAGTTCTTC. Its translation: CASSHRLPGSGNEQFF. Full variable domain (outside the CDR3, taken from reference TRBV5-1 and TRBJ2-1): KAGVTQTPRYLIKTRGQQVTLSCSPISGHRSVSWYQQTPGQGLQFLFEYFSETQRNKGNFPGRFSGRQFSNSRSEMNVSTLELGDSALYLCASSHRLPGSGNEQFFGPGTRLTVL.

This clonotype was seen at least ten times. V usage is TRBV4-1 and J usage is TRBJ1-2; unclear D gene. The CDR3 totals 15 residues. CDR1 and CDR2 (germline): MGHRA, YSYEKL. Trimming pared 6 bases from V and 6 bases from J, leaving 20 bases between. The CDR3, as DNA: TGCGCCAGCAGTCCAAGAAGCGACGGTATCGATGGCTACACCTTC. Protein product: CASSPRSDGIDGYTF.

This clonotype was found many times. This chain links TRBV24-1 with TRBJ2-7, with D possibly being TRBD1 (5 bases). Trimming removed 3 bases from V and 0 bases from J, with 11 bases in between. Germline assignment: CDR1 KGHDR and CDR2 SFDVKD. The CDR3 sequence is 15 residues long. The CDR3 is CATSDKGQGSYEQYF. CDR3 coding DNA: TGTGCCACCAGTGATAAAGGTCAGGGCTCCTACGAGCAGTACTTC.

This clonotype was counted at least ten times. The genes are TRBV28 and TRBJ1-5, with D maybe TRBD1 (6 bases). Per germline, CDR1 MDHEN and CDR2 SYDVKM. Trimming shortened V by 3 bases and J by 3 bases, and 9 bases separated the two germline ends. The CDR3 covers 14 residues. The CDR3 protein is CASSFGQLNQPQHF. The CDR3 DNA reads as TGTGCCAGCAGTTTTGGACAGCTCAATCAGCCCCAGCATTTT.

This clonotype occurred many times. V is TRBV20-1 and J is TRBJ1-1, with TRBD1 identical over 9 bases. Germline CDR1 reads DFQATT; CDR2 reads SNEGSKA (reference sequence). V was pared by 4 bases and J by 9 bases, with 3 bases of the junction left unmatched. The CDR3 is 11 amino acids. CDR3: CSAKGQGQAFF. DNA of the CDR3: TGCAGTGCTAAGGGACAGGGACAAGCTTTCTTT.

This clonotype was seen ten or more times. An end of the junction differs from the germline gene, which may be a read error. The CDR3 loop is CAGSRQTGGNTIYF. For the CDR3, the DNA is TGCGCCGGCAGCCGACAGACTGGGGGAAACACCATATATTTT. V is TRBV4-3 and J is TRBJ1-3; TRBD1 is a possible D gene (5 bases). The CDR3 runs to 14 residues. CDR1 and CDR2 from the germline V gene are LGHNA and YSLEER.

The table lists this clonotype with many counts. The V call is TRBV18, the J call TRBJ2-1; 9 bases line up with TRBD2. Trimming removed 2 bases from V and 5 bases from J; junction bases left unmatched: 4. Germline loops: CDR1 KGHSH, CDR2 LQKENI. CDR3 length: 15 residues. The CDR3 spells CASSPVAGVDNEQFF. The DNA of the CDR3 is TGTGCCAGCTCACCAGTAGCGGGAGTTGACAATGAGCAGTTCTTC.